This paragraph reports one T cell receptor beta chain. Its antigen is not yet known. Per-nucleotide qualities are absent, and no much larger clonotype sits a single base away. The sample is drawn from a study of T cell responses to AZD1222 COVID-19 vaccine (dated by TCRdb to the early 2020s). With regard to the full study: AZD1222 recipients whose second dose came at about 4 weeks and those whose second dose came at about 12 weeks were combined into one group, since spike-specific TCR depth and breadth did not differ between the two schedules. TCR sequencing was performed for about 250 trial participants, of whom about 200 were given two doses of AZD1222 and around 25 were given two doses of MenACWY control vaccine. Enrollment into the trials was organized by age into subgroups of 18-55, 56-69 and 70-plus years, and those subgroups contained about 150, 27 and 61 TCR-sequenced participants, respectively. Beyond this particular receptor, the publication reports: The 56-69-year group was small, and its depth increase did not reach significance, likely because of low power. Conclusions about previously exposed vaccinees are limited because only six or seven AZD1222 recipients were SARS-CoV-2 seropositive at baseline. Nearly half of unique spike-specific TCRs reportedly recognized epitopes outside regions mutated in the B.1.351 and B.1.1.7 variants. Because no samples from the day 14 peak response were available, repertoires could be characterized only after the peak T cell response. Participants were mostly white British and included more females than males, and it was suggested by the authors that clonal diversity may have been underestimated. Spike-specific TCR breadth and depth rose significantly after two AZD1222 doses compared with day 0 and with MenACWY recipients. The vaccine-associated CD4 TCRs covered the entire spike protein, and the dominant responses fell in regions 160-218 and 743-854.

V sheds 3 bases and J sheds 10 bases, leaving 13 bases between their ends. Measured from the cysteine to the phenylalanine, the CDR3 is 14 residues long. Kept here is only the CDR3 DNA, which spans 42 bases and is read in frame from base 1. Reading the germline V gene gives CDR1 KGHSH and CDR2 LQKENI. Reading the label with the study, this specimen's time point is: baseline before first vaccination. Vaccinee samples came from UK trials COV001 and COV002, including a single-blind randomized controlled phase 2/3 trial of AZD1222 (ChAdOx1 nCoV-19) in healthy adults. For TCRbeta chain sequencing, PBMC samples were collected from trial participants at day 0 and at day 28 after the second dose. The CDR3 regions of human TCRbeta chains were analyzed by immunosequencing. The study's own analysis went as follows. TCRs in the repertoires were matched against a reference library of SARS-CoV-2-specific TCRs that had been generated with the MIRA antigen-specificity platform. Breadth was defined as the fraction of unique TCRs that were SARS-CoV-2-associated, and depth was defined as the fraction of total T cells that were SARS-CoV-2-associated. Using the MIRA data, each spike-specific TCR was assigned both to the spike region to which the TCR was reactive and to a CD4 or CD8 class. Log10-transformed breadth and depth values were compared by one-way ANOVA with Sidak's multiple comparisons tests. The clones in this table, taken by TCRdb from immuneACCESS, are in-frame only. Not every clone is retained; where verified, under half of the shortfall comes from an unresolved V gene, and the cause of the rest is unknown. The V and J calls and clone size are taken from that table; D and trimming were inferred from the DNA. The table for this sample lists around 99,000 clones; roughly 87% of them were counted only once. The ten most abundant clones make up approximately 4.7% of the sample.

Sequencing was performed on peripheral blood, taken on day 0 of AZD1222 vaccination. The rearrangement joined TRBV18 to TRBJ1-6; confidence is insufficient to name the D gene. The TCR was taken from an adult in good health. The encoded CDR3 is CASSPGRVESPLHF. The DNA sequence reads TGTGCCAGCTCACCGGGGAGGGTGGAGTCACCCCTCCACTTT.